The TCR beta chain described here comes from a study of blood T cell repertoires in COVID-19. Study at large: Sources were T cells, B-cell-depleted T cells, or PBMCs; the material itself was cDNA or gDNA.

The assay was immunoSEQ multiplex PCR, and TCRdb's table has in-frame clones only and misses some. The profile shows some 350,000 clones, 80% to 90% of them singletons. The CDR3 extends over 18 amino acids. The V segment lost 3 bases and the J segment 0 bases; nucleotides outside the gene matches: 5. Germline V CDR1 and CDR2: LGHNA, YNFKEQ. Input material: PBMCs or T cells enriched from blood (not recorded which). This clonotype was obtained from a man aged 25-45 years who had recovered from COVID-19. J is TRBJ2-4 and V is TRBV4-2; TRBD2 matches 13 bases. The DNA for the CDR3 is TGTGCCAGCAGCCACGGACTAGCGGGGGCCGAAGCCAAAAACATTCAGTACTTC. Translation gives CASSHGLAGAEAKNIQYF.